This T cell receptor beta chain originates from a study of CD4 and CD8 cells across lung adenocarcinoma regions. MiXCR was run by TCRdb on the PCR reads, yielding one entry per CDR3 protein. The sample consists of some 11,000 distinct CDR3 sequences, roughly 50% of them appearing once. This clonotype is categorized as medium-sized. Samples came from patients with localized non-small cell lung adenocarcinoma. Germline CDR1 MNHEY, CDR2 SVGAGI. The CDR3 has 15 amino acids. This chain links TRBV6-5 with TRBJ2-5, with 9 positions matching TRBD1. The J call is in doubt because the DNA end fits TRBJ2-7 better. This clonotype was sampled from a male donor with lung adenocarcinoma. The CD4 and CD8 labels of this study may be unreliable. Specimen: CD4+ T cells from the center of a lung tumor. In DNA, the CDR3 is TGTGCCAGCAGTTTTGGGACAGGGAATAACTACGAGCAGTACTTC. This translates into CASSFGTGNNYEQYF.